A selection of T cell receptor beta chains follows, all from one sample in a study of graft-versus-host responses after intestinal transplantation. No antigen is known for these receptors. Produced via immunoSEQ multiplex PCR; TCRdb's table is partial and in-frame only. Here the sample spans over 90,000 clones, roughly nine tenths being singletons. The starting material was unstimulated CD8+ T cells sorted from spleen or lymph node cells, obtained before intestinal transplant. The source is a human donor who received an intestinal transplant. Each CDR3 is given with its conserved first and last residue. The D gene is left open where the match is weak. Clone size is not always given. Where it is, it says once, few, many or a class for expanded clones.

v_call	d_call	j_call	clone_size	cdr3_aa	cdr3_nt
TRBV7-9	TRBD2	TRBJ2-1	-	CASSLRGGRWNEQFF	TGTGCCAGCAGCTTACGGGGCGGGAGATGGAATGAGCAGTTCTTC
TRBV27	TRBD1	TRBJ2-4	-	CASRPTGGNIQYF	TGTGCCAGCAGACCGACAGGGGGAAACATTCAGTACTTC
TRBV7-6	TRBD1	TRBJ2-5	-	CASSLRARLGTVYQETQYF	TGTGCCAGCAGCTTACGAGCCCGCTTGGGGACAGTGTACCAAGAGACCCAGTACTTC
TRBV18	-	TRBJ2-1	-	CASSRADAYNEQFF	TGTGCCAGCTCACGGGCAGACGCCTACAATGAGCAGTTCTTC
TRBV18	TRBD1	TRBJ2-7	-	CASSLYGTGPYEQYF	TGTGCCAGCTCACTCTATGGGACAGGGCCCTACGAGCAGTACTTC
TRBV5-1	-	TRBJ2-1	-	CASSPGQGKYNEQFF	TGCGCCAGCAGCCCCGGGCAGGGGAAATACAATGAGCAGTTCTTC
TRBV27	-	TRBJ1-4	-	CASRTVNEKLFF	TGTGCCAGCAGGACAGTTAATGAAAAACTGTTTTTT
TRBV9	TRBD1	TRBJ2-1	-	CASSGGTGGRYNEQFF	TGTGCCAGCAGCGGGGGGACAGGGGGAAGGTACAATGAGCAGTTCTTC
TRBV20-1	-	TRBJ2-3	-	CSARGQNTQYF	TGCAGTGCTAGAGGTCAGAATACGCAGTATTTT
TRBV19	-	TRBJ1-1	-	CASTSNTEAFF	TGTGCCAGTACTAGTAACACTGAAGCTTTCTTT
TRBV27	TRBD2	TRBJ2-1	-	CASSLSGSPYNEQFF	TGTGCCAGCAGTTTAAGCGGGAGCCCCTACAATGAGCAGTTCTTC
TRBV30	-	TRBJ1-5	-	CAWSELEDQPQHF	TGTGCCTGGAGTGAGCTCGAGGATCAGCCCCAGCATTTT
TRBV28	-	TRBJ2-1	-	CASSLRGDLRTYNEQFF	TGTGCCAGCAGTTTACGCGGAGATCTCCGGACCTACAATGAGCAGTTCTTC
TRBV30	TRBD1	TRBJ1-5	-	CAWRRPDRVNQPQHF	TGTGCCTGGAGGAGACCTGACAGGGTCAATCAGCCCCAGCATTTT
TRBV30	TRBD1	TRBJ1-5	few	CAWSEGQGNQPQHF	TGTGCCTGGAGTGAGGGACAGGGCAATCAGCCCCAGCATTTT
TRBV4-1	TRBD2	TRBJ2-3	-	CASSHLAGTTDTQYF	TGCGCCAGCAGCCATCTAGCGGGAACCACAGATACGCAGTATTTT
TRBV29-1	-	TRBJ1-2	-	CSVGEINYGYTF	TGCAGCGTCGGGGAAATTAACTATGGCTACACCTTC
TRBV27	-	TRBJ2-7	-	CASSWQGSYEQYF	TGTGCCAGCAGTTGGCAGGGCTCCTACGAGCAGTACTTC
TRBV4-1	-	TRBJ2-2	-	CASSQDPRLAPNGELFF	TGCGCCAGCAGCCAAGATCCGAGATTAGCGCCGAACGGGGAGCTGTTTTTT
TRBV5-1	TRBD1	TRBJ2-7	-	CASSPRQGSNEQYF	TGCGCCAGCAGCCCACGACAGGGAAGCAACGAGCAGTACTTC
TRBV30	TRBD1	TRBJ1-1	-	CAWSVHRGGTEAFF	TGTGCCTGGAGTGTACACAGGGGGGGCACTGAAGCTTTCTTT
TRBV11-2	-	TRBJ2-7	-	CASSPRGGPYEQYF	TGTGCCAGCAGCCCGAGGGGAGGCCCCTACGAGCAGTACTTC
TRBV5-6	TRBD2	TRBJ2-3	-	CASSLVAGELDTQYF	TGTGCCAGCAGCTTGGTGGCGGGAGAGCTAGATACGCAGTATTTT
TRBV5-6	-	TRBJ1-1	-	CASSLIQGVVGAEAFF	TGTGCCAGCAGCTTGATCCAGGGCGTGGTTGGCGCTGAAGCTTTCTTT
TRBV28	TRBD2	TRBJ2-7	once	CASSLPSGTYYEQYF	TGTGCCAGCAGTCTACCAAGCGGGACCTACTACGAGCAGTACTTC
TRBV11-2	-	TRBJ2-7	once	CASSLRGPYEQYF	TGTGCCAGCAGCTTAAGAGGGCCCTACGAGCAGTACTTC
TRBV27	-	TRBJ1-1	-	CASNPGVGTEAFF	TGTGCCAGCAACCCAGGGGTCGGCACTGAAGCTTTCTTT
TRBV30	-	TRBJ2-7	-	CAWSVVEPYEQYF	TGTGCCTGGAGTGTAGTCGAGCCCTACGAGCAGTACTTC